This T cell receptor (beta chain) appears in the sequencing data of a study of T cell responses to AZD1222 COVID-19 vaccine. About this clone: Its antigen is undetermined.

Study-wide results and limits: Most donors were white British, females outnumbered males, and clonal diversity was possibly underestimated. Two AZD1222 administrations were followed by greater Spike-specific TCR breadth and depth. Nearly half of the spike-specific TCRs reportedly recognize variant regions that carry no mutations. Vaccine-associated CD4 TCRs spanned spike, dominant at 160-218 and 743-854.

Germline CDR1 and CDR2: SSHAT and FNYEAQ (reference sequence). V shed 5 bases and J 1 base; nucleotides not matched to a gene: 4. CDR3 size: 15 residues. Clones were sequenced by immunoSEQ multiplex PCR, and TCRdb holds only the in-frame ones, with some missing. The table shows some 97,000 clones, with more than 75% occurring only once. The material was peripheral blood, obtained on day 0 of MenACWY control vaccination. The genes are TRBV7-7 and TRBJ2-5; the match to TRBD2 covers 10 bases. The source of this sequence is an adult in good health. CDR3 loop: CASSQGLAAQETQYF. CDR3 bases: TGTGCCAGCAGCCAAGGACTAGCGGCCCAAGAGACCCAGTACTTC. The variable domain in full, with the rest retrieved from reference TRBV7-7 and TRBJ2-5, is GAGVSQSPRYKVTKRGQDVTLRCDPISSHATLYWYQQALGQGPEFLTYFNYEAQPDKSGLPSDRFSAERPEGSISTLTIQRTEQRDSAMYRCASSQGLAAQETQYFGPGTRLLVL.